The next 11 T cell receptor beta chains were all read from a single sample in a study of PD-L1 blockade in urothelial cancer (dated by TCRdb to about 2017). The library was built by means of the immunoSEQ multiplex PCR assay. TCRdb carries this immuneACCESS record with in-frame sequences only. Its versions omit some clonotypes, under half of them owing to an unresolved V gene in the studies checked, with the rest unexplained. This sample comprises about 38,000 clones, approximately 82% of them detected only once. The ten most abundant clones make up 15% to 20% of the sample. This material consisted of PBMCs, taken around atezolizumab (anti-PD-L1) treatment. The receptors were gathered from a man aged 60 to 75 with urothelial cancer.

The V call is TRBV27, the J call TRBJ2-7; a possible D gene is TRBD1 (5 bases). Germline-derived CDR1 and CDR2 are MNHEY and SMNVEV (reference sequence). The CDR3 contains 13 residues. V was shortened by 5 bases and J by 3 bases, with 11 bases between the two germline ends. The CDR3 DNA reads as TGTGCCAGCAGTGACGGACACCGCTACGAGCAGTACTTC. Protein sequence: CASSDGHRYEQYF.

V is TRBV4-2 and J is TRBJ2-1, with 11 bases that match TRBD2. Germline trimming cut 1 base from V and 6 bases from J; bases unmatched to any gene: 11. The V gene's germline CDR1 is LGHNA and CDR2 YNFKEQ. This CDR3 is built from 18 residues. CDR3: CASSQGFLLAGEGNEQFF. The CDR3 DNA reads as TGTGCCAGCAGCCAAGGTTTCTTACTAGCGGGAGAGGGCAATGAGCAGTTCTTC.

The chain joins TRBV4-1 to TRBJ1-6; a possible D gene is TRBD1 (6 bases). Germline assignment: CDR1 MGHRA and CDR2 YSYEKL. The CDR3 consists of 14 residues. Trimming left V 0 bases short and J 11 bases short, with 11 bases between. The CDR3 loop reads CASSQDQGIPPLHF. CDR3 DNA sequence: TGCGCCAGCAGCCAAGATCAGGGGATACCACCCCTCCACTTT.

V gene TRBV7-2 combines with J gene TRBJ1-3; 10 positions match TRBD1. Germline V gives CDR1 SGHTA, CDR2 FQGNSA. The length of the CDR3 is 18 residues. V shed 1 base, J shed 0 bases, and the junction held 6 bases outside the gene matches. The CDR3 DNA reads TGTGCCAGCAGCTTAGTGGGGGGACAGGGGTACTCTGGAAACACCATATATTTT. Amino acid sequence: CASSLVGGQGYSGNTIYF. Full variable domain (rest looked up from reference TRBV7-2 and TRBJ1-3): GAGVSQSPSNKVTEKGKDVELRCDPISGHTALYWYRQSLGQGLEFLIYFQGNSAPDKSGLPSDRFSAERTGGSVSTLTIQRTQQEDSAVYLCASSLVGGQGYSGNTIYFGEGSWLTVV.

The chain is built from TRBV5-4 and TRBJ1-5, with D possibly TRBD1 on 6 matching bases. This CDR3 has 16 amino acids. Per the germline V gene, CDR1 is SGHNT and CDR2 is YYREEE (reference sequence). Trimming took 4 bases from V and 2 from J, leaving 16 bases between them. The chain's CDR3 is CASSTYRVGGNQPQHF. CDR3 coding DNA: TGTGCCAGCAGCACCTACAGGGTAGGCGGCAATCAGCCCCAGCATTTT.

J is TRBJ2-3 and V is TRBV7-9; D remains ambiguous. V gave up 8 bases and J gave up 6 bases, with 18 bases separating them. The CDR3 extends over 14 amino acids. The germline V gene encodes CDR1 SEHNR and CDR2 FQNEAQ (reference sequence). The CDR3 loop is CASVQAAYEDTQYF. The CDR3 DNA is TGTGCCAGCGTCCAGGCCGCCTATGAGGATACGCAGTATTTT.

This clone was detected once. CDR3 region: CASSSLPTGVMYNEQFF. CDR3 in DNA: TGTGCCAGCAGCTCCCTACCGACAGGGGTTATGTACAATGAGCAGTTCTTC. The V and J genes are TRBV5-8 and TRBJ2-1; 8 bases agree with TRBD1. CDR3 length: 17 amino acids. Looked up from germline, CDR1 is SGHTS and CDR2 is YDEGEE. V trimming: 3 bases; J trimming: 4 bases; junction bases outside the gene matches: 12.

The chain has TRBV5-1 and TRBJ2-7, with TRBD1 matching 10 bases. The germline V gene encodes CDR1 SGHRS and CDR2 YFSETQ. J lost 4 bases, V lost 2 bases, and 3 bases had no gene match. This CDR3 spans 14 amino acids. This CDR3 is CASSFGTGAYEQYF. In DNA form, the CDR3 reads TGCGCCAGCAGCTTTGGGACAGGGGCTTACGAGCAGTACTTC.

The CDR3 reads CASSANRFYEQYF. In nucleotides, the CDR3 is TGTGCCAGTAGCGCCAACAGGTTCTACGAGCAGTACTTC. The rearrangement links TRBV19 to TRBJ2-7; D perhaps matches TRBD1 (5 bases). There are 13 residues in the CDR3. Trimming pared 6 bases from V and 3 bases from J, leaving 12 bases between. CDR1 LNHDA and CDR2 SQIVND come from the germline V gene (reference sequence). The full variable domain, in which reference TRBV19 and TRBJ2-7 provide the parts outside the CDR3, is DGGITQSPKYLFRKEGQNVTLSCEQNLNHDAMYWYRQDPGQGLRLIYYSQIVNDFQKGDIAEGYSVSREKKESFPLTVTSAQKNPTAFYLCASSANRFYEQYFGPGTRLTVT.

The chain joins TRBV5-5 to TRBJ1-1; weak D call: TRBD1 (5 bases). CDR3 length: 16 residues. CDR1 is SGHKS and CDR2 is YYEKEE in the germline V gene (reference sequence). The V end was cut by 2 bases, the J end by 0 bases, with 14 bases between. CDR3 protein: CASSLPHRTMNTEAFF. DNA of the CDR3: TGTGCCAGCAGCTTACCTCACAGGACCATGAACACTGAAGCTTTCTTT.

The chain employs TRBV18 and TRBJ1-6; the D gene is possibly TRBD1 (6 bases). The CDR3 contains 16 residues. CDR1 is KGHSH, CDR2 LQKENI, per germline. V lost 1 base and J 7 bases, leaving 14 bases between the germline ends. CDR3 coding DNA: TGTGCCAGCTCACCACAACGGTTACAGGGAAATTCACCCCTCCACTTT. Its translation: CASSPQRLQGNSPLHF.